Listed below are T cell receptor beta chains from one sample, sequenced in a study of blood T cell repertoires in COVID-19. The method was immunoSEQ multiplex PCR; TCRdb's version includes in-frame clones alone and lacks a portion of them. The table lists fewer than 450,000 clones, more than 70% of them singletons, with more than 5.5% in the top ten. Sequencing input: peripheral blood. These receptors originate from a woman in her 70s with COVID-19, enrolled during active disease. CDR3s include the opening cysteine and the closing phenylalanine or tryptophan. A D gene is named only where the DNA matches it firmly. Expanded clones are given a class, and other clones once, few, many or no size at all.

D gene	V gene	J gene	clone size	CDR3 DNA	CDR3 protein
.	TRBV29-1	TRBJ1-3	few	TGCAGCGCAAGGGGGAACTCTGGAAACACCATATATTTT	CSARGNSGNTIYF
.	TRBV5-4	TRBJ1-1	.	TGTGCCAGCAGCTGGGCCCAGGGGAGGAACACTGAAGCTTTCTTT	CASSWAQGRNTEAFF
TRBD1	TRBV2	TRBJ1-6	.	TGTGCCAGCAGGGAAACCGACAGGGCAAAATCACCCCTCCACTTT	CASRETDRAKSPLHF
.	TRBV10-2	TRBJ1-1	.	TGCGCCAGCACCGGAGGGAGGGGAAGTAACACTGAAGCTTTCTTT	CASTGGRGSNTEAFF
.	TRBV11-2	TRBJ1-1	.	TGTGCCAGCAGCTTAGATAGTTGGGCCACTGAAGCTTTCTTT	CASSLDSWATEAFF
.	TRBV6-2/TRBV6-3	TRBJ1-4	.	TGTGCCAGCAGTTATTCCGGTGGCAGGGGAAGTGAAAAACTGTTTTTT	CASSYSGGRGSEKLFF
TRBD1	TRBV7-7	TRBJ2-3	.	TGTGCCAGCAGCTCCGGACAGGCGAATACGCAGTATTTT	CASSSGQANTQYF
.	TRBV2	TRBJ1-5	.	TGTGCCAGCAGTTTACCCTGGGCGAATCAGCCCCAGCATTTT	CASSLPWANQPQHF
TRBD2	TRBV28	TRBJ2-3	.	TGTGCCAGCATCCCGAACAAGCGGGGGGACACAGATACGCAGTATTTT	CASIPNKRGDTDTQYF
TRBD1	TRBV7-2	TRBJ1-1	.	TGTGCCAGCAGCCCGCGCGGGACAGTCTCCACTGAAGCTTTCTTT	CASSPRGTVSTEAFF
TRBD2	TRBV2	TRBJ2-7	.	TGTGCCAGCAGGCGGGGGGGAGGGATACCCTACGAGCAGTACTTC	CASRRGGGIPYEQYF
.	TRBV3-1/TRBV3-2	TRBJ2-1	.	TGTGCCAGCAGCCAAGCGATGACAGACCTGTACAATGAGCAGTTCTTC	CASSQAMTDLYNEQFF
.	TRBV4-3	TRBJ1-1	once	TGCGCCAGCAGCCAAGATCTTTCCACTGAAGCTTTCTTT	CASSQDLSTEAFF
TRBD1	TRBV30	TRBJ1-2	.	TGTGCCTGGAGTAAGGCAGGGGGCATGAGTGATGGCTACACCTTC	CAWSKAGGMSDGYTF
.	TRBV9	TRBJ2-2	.	TGTGCCAGCAGCGTACTCGCTACTACGAACACCGGGGAGCTGTTTTTT	CASSVLATTNTGELFF
.	TRBV5-6	TRBJ2-7	few	TGTGCCAGCAGCTATAATTACAGGCTTATCGACGAGCAGTACTTC	CASSYNYRLIDEQYF
.	TRBV29-1	TRBJ1-4	.	TGCAGCGTCCTCGGGGGGGGCGCAACTAATGAAAAACTGTTTTTT	CSVLGGGATNEKLFF
.	TRBV7-9	TRBJ1-3	few	TGTGCCAGCAGCTTATCTTTCGAGATCTCTGGAAACACCATATATTTT	CASSLSFEISGNTIYF
.	TRBV6-1	TRBJ1-6	few	TGTGCCAGCAGTGAAGCGCAGGGCTGGTCCTATAATTCACCCCTCCACTTT	CASSEAQGWSYNSPLHF
TRBD2	TRBV5-1	TRBJ2-7	.	TGCGCCAGCAGCTTCATTAGCGGGAGCTCCTACGAGCAGTACTTC	CASSFISGSSYEQYF
.	TRBV12-5	TRBJ1-5	.	TGTGCTAGTGCTCCCGAGGACTTTCAGCCCCAGCATTTT	CASAPEDFQPQHF
TRBD1	TRBV18	TRBJ2-2	.	TGTGCCAGCTCACCAAGTAGACAGGGGAACACCGGGGAGCTGTTTTTT	CASSPSRQGNTGELFF
.	TRBV7-2	TRBJ1-6	once	TGTGCCAGCAGTTTACCGTACTTAGAATGGAATTCACCCCTCCACTTT	CASSLPYLEWNSPLHF
.	TRBV28	TRBJ2-4	.	TGTGCCAGCAGCCTAACAGGGGGGGTAGCCAAAAACATTCAGTACTTC	CASSLTGGVAKNIQYF
TRBD1	TRBV6-5	TRBJ2-5	.	TGTGCCAGCAGAACGGACAGGGGGCTCGAGACCCAGTACTTC	CASRTDRGLETQYF
.	TRBV3-1/TRBV3-2	TRBJ1-5	few	TGTGCCAGCAGCCAAAATTGGGGGGGCAATCAGCCCCAGCATTTT	CASSQNWGGNQPQHF
.	TRBV3-1/TRBV3-2	TRBJ2-7	.	TGTGCCAGCAGCCACAGCGGCATGAACGAGCAGTACTTC	CASSHSGMNEQYF
TRBD1	TRBV10-3	TRBJ1-2	.	TGTGCCATTTACCGGGACAGGGGGGATGGCTACACCTTC	CAIYRDRGDGYTF
TRBD1	TRBV24-1	TRBJ2-1	.	TGTGCCACCAGTGGACAGGGGAGAAATGAGCAGTTCTTC	CATSGQGRNEQFF
TRBD2	TRBV5-1	TRBJ2-1	.	TGCGCCAGCAGCTTGGTTAGCGGGGGTGTTAATGAGCAGTTCTTC	CASSLVSGGVNEQFF
.	TRBV27	TRBJ1-1	once	TGTGCCAGCAGTTTAGGGAGGGGGAACACTGAAGCTTTCTTT	CASSLGRGNTEAFF
.	TRBV6-2/TRBV6-3	TRBJ1-1	.	TGTGCCAGCAGTCTTGCTCCCGAGACTGAAGCTTTCTTT	CASSLAPETEAFF
TRBD2	TRBV4-2	TRBJ2-3	.	TGTGCCAGCAGCCCAGAACTAGCGGGGGTTCCAGATACGCAGTATTTT	CASSPELAGVPDTQYF
.	TRBV4-1	TRBJ2-7	.	TGCGCCAGCCCCCGTGGTGAATGTAGCGCGGGGGAGCAGTACTTC	CASPRGECSAGEQYF